One T cell receptor (beta chain) is described in this entry. It has no known antigen specificity. No quality values exist for individual bases; no much larger clone is one base distant. The method behind the library was PCR. TCRdb records Illumina HiSeq 2500 as the sequencer. To reduce PCR and sequencing biases, unique molecular identifiers were built into the TCR beta cDNA libraries. Every 1 to 10 million input T cells yielded some 500,000 cDNA molecules, meaning each molecule approximated one T cell. The patient libraries were prepared and sequenced with the same protocol used for the earlier healthy control dataset. Samples belonging to the same batch were prepared together, multiplexed and sequenced on a shared HiSeq lane. For the original study's pipeline: MIGEC handled the raw barcoded reads, throwing out single-read molecular identifier groups before consensus assembly and CDR3 extraction. VDJtools was used for post-analysis of the clonotype tables, with diversity normalized by down-sampling every dataset to the smallest sample size. In repertoire overlap clustering, CDR3 amino acid sequences, but not nucleotide sequences, were matched to correct batch-related cross-sample contamination. TCRdb trimmed the raw reads at Q25, called clones with MiXCR and kept productive beta chains. Merged by CDR3 protein, the rows form single entries marked with the most common genes and DNA. The V and J calls here are based on TCRdb, not the publication. The sample yields approximately 660,000 distinct CDR3 sequences; approximately 59% were counted once. The ten largest clones represent 11% of the sample.

Trimming removed 4 bases from V and 0 bases from J, leaving 17 bases between the germline ends. Including the terminal cysteine and phenylalanine, the CDR3 comprises 18 residues. Only the CDR3 region is kept as DNA, spanning 54 bases read in frame from base 1. Taken from the germline V gene, the CDR1 and CDR2 loops are SGHRS and YFSETQ. The data are from a study of post-analysis software for immune sequencing data (dated by TCRdb to about 2015). Regarding the complete study: The recorded disease courses included relapsing-remitting, secondary progressive and progressive-relapsing multiple sclerosis, and some patients had no subtype annotation. The patient repertoires were compared against about 10 previously published healthy control repertoires obtained from donors aged 6 to 25 years. A subset of samples was prepared in parallel using single-end sample barcoding, then pooled and co-amplified after Illumina adapter ligation.

TCR beta repertoires were profiled from peripheral blood of roughly 13 young patients with multiple sclerosis to demonstrate the VDJtools post-analysis software. The patients with multiple sclerosis were children and adolescents between roughly 6 and 17 years of age. Broader findings and caveats from the paper: Normalized Chao1 diversity was significantly lower in multiple sclerosis patients than controls, suggesting substantial peripheral T-cell clonal expansion. Patients showed significantly higher frequencies than controls for five TRBV segments, among them TRBV5-6, TRBV5-1 and TRBV20-1. The multiple sclerosis patient group was slightly younger than the control group. Strong co-clustering of samples prepared in the same batch was shown by direct clustering with F measure, prompting a batch-effect correction.

The TCR comes from a girl aged 2 to 9 with multiple sclerosis. Material: blood. Recombination linked TRBV5-1 to TRBJ2-6; the D gene cannot be named for sure. The nucleotide sequence is TGCGCCAGCAGCCCGTGGGTCGGCTTAACCTCTGGGGCCAACGTCCTGACTTTC. This codes for CASSPWVGLTSGANVLTF.